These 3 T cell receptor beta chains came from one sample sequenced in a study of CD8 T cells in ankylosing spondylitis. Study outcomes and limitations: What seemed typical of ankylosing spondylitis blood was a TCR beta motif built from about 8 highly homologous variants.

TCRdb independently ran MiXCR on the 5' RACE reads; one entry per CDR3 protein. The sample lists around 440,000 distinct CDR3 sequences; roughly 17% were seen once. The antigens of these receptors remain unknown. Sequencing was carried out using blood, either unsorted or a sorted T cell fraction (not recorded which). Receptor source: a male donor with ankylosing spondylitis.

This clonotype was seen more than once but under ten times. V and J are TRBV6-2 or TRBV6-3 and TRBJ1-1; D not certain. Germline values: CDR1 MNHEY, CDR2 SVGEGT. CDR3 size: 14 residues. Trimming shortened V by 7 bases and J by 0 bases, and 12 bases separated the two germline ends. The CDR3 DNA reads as TGTGCCAGCAAGGCAGGAAGCATGAACACTGAAGCTTTCTTT. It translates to CASKAGSMNTEAFF.

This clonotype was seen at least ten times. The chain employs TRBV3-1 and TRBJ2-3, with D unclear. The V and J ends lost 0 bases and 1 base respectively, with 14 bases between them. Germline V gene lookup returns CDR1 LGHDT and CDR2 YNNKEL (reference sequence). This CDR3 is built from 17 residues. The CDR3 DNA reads TGTGCCAGCAGCCAAGAATTCCAGTTCACAGGCACAGATACGCAGTATTTT. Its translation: CASSQEFQFTGTDTQYF.

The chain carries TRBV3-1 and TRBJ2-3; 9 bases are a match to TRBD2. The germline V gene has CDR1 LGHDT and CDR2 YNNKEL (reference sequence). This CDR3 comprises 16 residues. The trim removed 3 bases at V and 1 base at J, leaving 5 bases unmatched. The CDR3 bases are TGTGCCAGCAGCCAGCGGGGGGGAGGCCGCACAGATACGCAGTATTTT. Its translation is CASSQRGGGRTDTQYF.